The rows below give T cell receptor beta chains drawn from one sample of a study of T-cell reconstitution after alpha-beta-depleted transplantation in children. TCRdb passed the PCR reads through MiXCR, listing each CDR3 protein once. The data contain approximately 230,000 distinct CDR3 sequences, roughly a quarter of them singletons. The sequencing used PBMCs, mostly from graft donor cells, collected 360 days after TCRalphabeta/CD19-depleted stem cell transplant. The receptors were gathered from a female patient aged 2-9 years who had a stem cell transplant for congenital amegakaryocytic thrombocytopenia, so the T cells may come from the graft donor. Both conserved end residues are part of each CDR3. Fields, in order: D gene, J gene, clone size, V gene, CDR3 protein, CDR3 DNA. D genes are given only for firm matches. Where a row states a size, it is once, few, many or the class of an expanded clone; other rows omit it.

D gene: NA; J gene: TRBJ2-7; clone size: NA; V gene: TRBV3-1; CDR3 protein: CASSQSNSYEQYF; CDR3 DNA: TGTGCCAGCAGCCAAAGTAACTCCTACGAGCAGTACTTC
D gene: TRBD1; J gene: TRBJ2-1; clone size: NA; V gene: TRBV24-1; CDR3 protein: CATSDYGQGANEQFF; CDR3 DNA: TGTGCCACCAGTGATTATGGACAGGGGGCGAATGAGCAGTTCTTC
D gene: NA; J gene: TRBJ1-1; clone size: many; V gene: TRBV12-3/TRBV12-4; CDR3 protein: CASKIGPGNTEAFF; CDR3 DNA: TGTGCCAGCAAAATAGGGCCGGGAAACACTGAAGCTTTCTTT
D gene: NA; J gene: TRBJ2-1; clone size: few; V gene: TRBV2; CDR3 protein: CASSGEPYYNEQFF; CDR3 DNA: TGTGCCAGCAGCGGGGAGCCATACTACAATGAGCAGTTCTTC
D gene: NA; J gene: TRBJ2-1; clone size: few; V gene: TRBV5-1; CDR3 protein: CASSFWIDSYNEQFF; CDR3 DNA: TGCGCCAGCAGCTTCTGGATAGATTCCTACAATGAGCAGTTCTTC
D gene: TRBD2; J gene: TRBJ2-7; clone size: NA; V gene: TRBV2; CDR3 protein: CANQGRVALDEQYF; CDR3 DNA: TGTGCCAATCAAGGGAGGGTTGCATTAGACGAGCAGTACTTC
D gene: NA; J gene: TRBJ2-1; clone size: few; V gene: TRBV11-2; CDR3 protein: CASSSLKKAQEQFF; CDR3 DNA: TGTGCCAGCAGCTCACTGAAAAAAGCCCAGGAGCAGTTCTTC
D gene: NA; J gene: TRBJ1-2; clone size: NA; V gene: TRBV7-9; CDR3 protein: CASSLVGSSYGYTF; CDR3 DNA: TGTGCCAGCAGCTTAGTAGGGTCCAGCTATGGCTACACCTTC
D gene: NA; J gene: TRBJ2-7; clone size: NA; V gene: TRBV5-5; CDR3 protein: CASSSSSVGEQYF; CDR3 DNA: TGTGCCAGCAGCTCCAGCAGCGTGGGCGAGCAGTACTTC
D gene: NA; J gene: TRBJ2-6; clone size: NA; V gene: TRBV11-2; CDR3 protein: CASSHGRSSGANVLTF; CDR3 DNA: TGTGCCAGCAGCCACGGACGGAGCTCTGGGGCCAACGTCCTGACTTTC
D gene: NA; J gene: TRBJ2-5; clone size: many; V gene: TRBV5-1; CDR3 protein: CASSLADFGAQETQYF; CDR3 DNA: TGCGCCAGCAGCTTGGCCGATTTTGGGGCGCAAGAGACCCAGTACTTC
D gene: NA; J gene: TRBJ1-6; clone size: few; V gene: TRBV20-1; CDR3 protein: CSARDFPNSPLHF; CDR3 DNA: TGCAGTGCTAGAGATTTCCCAAATTCACCCCTCCACTTT
D gene: TRBD2; J gene: TRBJ2-7; clone size: NA; V gene: TRBV12-3/TRBV12-4; CDR3 protein: CASSTSGGSYEQYF; CDR3 DNA: TGTGCCAGCAGCACTAGCGGGGGGTCCTACGAGCAGTACTTC
D gene: TRBD1; J gene: TRBJ1-5; clone size: few; V gene: TRBV6-5; CDR3 protein: CATGQGYSNQPQHF; CDR3 DNA: TGTGCCACCGGACAGGGTTATAGCAATCAGCCCCAGCATTTT
D gene: TRBD1; J gene: TRBJ1-3; clone size: NA; V gene: TRBV28; CDR3 protein: CASSRDRSGRNTIYF; CDR3 DNA: TGTGCCAGCAGCCGGGACAGATCGGGAAGAAACACCATATATTTT
D gene: NA; J gene: TRBJ1-2; clone size: NA; V gene: TRBV29-1; CDR3 protein: CSVEKAVGGLRGYTF; CDR3 DNA: TGCAGCGTTGAAAAGGCCGTCGGCGGGCTGAGGGGCTACACCTTC
D gene: TRBD2; J gene: TRBJ2-7; clone size: NA; V gene: TRBV9; CDR3 protein: CASSAGGLAGAHEQYF; CDR3 DNA: TGTGCCAGCAGCGCAGGGGGACTAGCGGGAGCCCACGAGCAGTACTTC
D gene: TRBD2; J gene: TRBJ2-7; clone size: NA; V gene: TRBV20-1; CDR3 protein: CSASLAGGAYEQYF; CDR3 DNA: TGCAGTGCGAGTTTAGCGGGAGGAGCCTACGAGCAGTACTTC
D gene: TRBD2; J gene: TRBJ2-5; clone size: few; V gene: TRBV5-1; CDR3 protein: CASSSTVTSGRETQYF; CDR3 DNA: TGCGCCAGCAGCTCCACCGTGACTAGCGGGAGAGAGACCCAGTACTTC
D gene: NA; J gene: TRBJ2-3; clone size: many; V gene: TRBV18; CDR3 protein: CASSPVLGDSTDTQYF; CDR3 DNA: TGTGCCAGCTCACCAGTTCTAGGCGATAGCACAGATACGCAGTATTTT
D gene: NA; J gene: TRBJ2-7; clone size: NA; V gene: TRBV30; CDR3 protein: CAATRGRGRYEQYF; CDR3 DNA: TGTGCTGCTACCCGAGGCAGGGGGAGGTACGAGCAGTACTTC
D gene: NA; J gene: TRBJ2-3; clone size: few; V gene: TRBV5-1; CDR3 protein: CASSLSVAGSTDTQYF; CDR3 DNA: TGCGCCAGCAGCTTGAGTGTTGCTGGTAGCACAGATACGCAGTATTTT
D gene: NA; J gene: TRBJ2-3; clone size: NA; V gene: TRBV11-1; CDR3 protein: CASSHTSGGTDTQYF; CDR3 DNA: TGTGCCAGCAGCCATACTAGTGGTGGCACAGATACGCAGTATTTT
D gene: NA; J gene: TRBJ2-7; clone size: NA; V gene: TRBV7-9; CDR3 protein: CASSPRTVQSSYEQYF; CDR3 DNA: TGTGCCAGCAGCCCCAGGACAGTCCAGAGCTCCTACGAGCAGTACTTC
D gene: NA; J gene: TRBJ1-4; clone size: NA; V gene: TRBV7-6; CDR3 protein: CASRRMGSTNEKLFF; CDR3 DNA: TGTGCCAGCAGACGGATGGGCAGTACTAATGAAAAACTGTTTTTT
D gene: TRBD2; J gene: TRBJ2-2; clone size: few; V gene: TRBV20-1; CDR3 protein: CSARRRVSGALTGELFF; CDR3 DNA: TGCAGTGCTAGACGGAGGGTTAGCGGGGCACTCACCGGGGAGCTGTTTTTT
D gene: NA; J gene: TRBJ1-1; clone size: few; V gene: TRBV7-2; CDR3 protein: CASSLARSNTEAFF; CDR3 DNA: TGTGCCAGCAGCTTAGCGCGGTCGAACACTGAAGCTTTCTTT
D gene: NA; J gene: TRBJ1-5; clone size: NA; V gene: TRBV3-1; CDR3 protein: CATSQHDQPQHF; CDR3 DNA: TGTGCCACCAGCCAGCACGATCAGCCCCAGCATTTT
D gene: TRBD2; J gene: TRBJ2-5; clone size: few; V gene: TRBV28; CDR3 protein: CASSLRQGLAGLLGETQYF; CDR3 DNA: TGTGCCAGCAGTTTGAGGCAGGGACTAGCGGGATTGCTGGGAGAGACCCAGTACTTC
D gene: TRBD1; J gene: TRBJ1-1; clone size: NA; V gene: TRBV5-1; CDR3 protein: CASSPGQGGNPGEAFF; CDR3 DNA: TGCGCCAGCAGCCCCGGACAGGGGGGGAACCCAGGTGAAGCTTTCTTT
D gene: NA; J gene: TRBJ1-1; clone size: few; V gene: TRBV2; CDR3 protein: CASSEGWGGAEAFF; CDR3 DNA: TGTGCCAGCAGTGAGGGGTGGGGGGGCGCTGAAGCTTTCTTT
D gene: NA; J gene: TRBJ1-1; clone size: NA; V gene: TRBV27; CDR3 protein: CASSRITIRADINTEAFF; CDR3 DNA: TGTGCCAGCAGTCGGATTACAATCCGGGCCGATATCAACACTGAAGCTTTCTTT
D gene: NA; J gene: TRBJ2-5; clone size: NA; V gene: TRBV20-1; CDR3 protein: CSASRGLETQYF; CDR3 DNA: TGCAGTGCTTCAAGGGGTTTGGAGACCCAGTACTTC
D gene: NA; J gene: TRBJ1-2; clone size: NA; V gene: TRBV20-1; CDR3 protein: CSAGTRGGYTF; CDR3 DNA: TGCAGTGCAGGCACTAGGGGCGGCTACACCTTC
D gene: NA; J gene: TRBJ2-2; clone size: many; V gene: TRBV10-3; CDR3 protein: CAVQEVDTGELFF; CDR3 DNA: TGTGCCGTGCAGGAAGTAGACACCGGGGAGCTGTTTTTT
D gene: TRBD2; J gene: TRBJ2-5; clone size: few; V gene: TRBV7-7; CDR3 protein: CASSTGTSGQETQYF; CDR3 DNA: TGTGCCAGCAGCACAGGGACTAGCGGCCAAGAGACCCAGTACTTC
D gene: NA; J gene: TRBJ2-1; clone size: few; V gene: TRBV24-1; CDR3 protein: CATSDSDRDHNEQFF; CDR3 DNA: TGTGCCACCAGTGATTCTGACCGGGACCACAATGAGCAGTTCTTC